This record covers a single T cell receptor (beta chain). These data belong to a study of OX40 agonist ivuxolimab in advanced cancers. The germline V gene encodes CDR1 MNHGY and CDR2 SVAAGI. CDR3 length: 13 amino acids. Trimming cost V 4 bases and J 9 bases, with 13 bases left between them. TCRdb keeps only in-frame clones here, not all; method: immunoSEQ multiplex PCR. The table shows more than 80,000 clones, with approximately 90% occurring only once. Sequenced here: CD4+ or CD8+ T cells sorted from blood, sampled in a trial of the OX40 agonist ivuxolimab. This clonotype was sampled from an adult with an advanced solid tumor such as melanoma, head and neck, liver or kidney cancer. This chain connects TRBV6-9 to TRBJ1-5, with D maybe TRBD1 (6 bases). The CDR3 here is CASSLGGRWPQHF. The DNA of the CDR3 is TGTGCCAGCAGTTTAGGGGGGCGATGGCCCCAGCATTTT.